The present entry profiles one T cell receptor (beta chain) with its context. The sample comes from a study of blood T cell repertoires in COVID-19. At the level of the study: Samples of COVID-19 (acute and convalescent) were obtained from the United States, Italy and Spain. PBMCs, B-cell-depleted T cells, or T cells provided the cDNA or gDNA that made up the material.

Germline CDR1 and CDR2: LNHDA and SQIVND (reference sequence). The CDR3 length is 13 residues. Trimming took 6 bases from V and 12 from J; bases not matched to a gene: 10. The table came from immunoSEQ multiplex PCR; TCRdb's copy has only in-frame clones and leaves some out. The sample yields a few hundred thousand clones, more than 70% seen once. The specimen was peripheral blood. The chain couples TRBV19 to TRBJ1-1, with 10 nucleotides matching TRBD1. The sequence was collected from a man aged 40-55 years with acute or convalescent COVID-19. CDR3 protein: CASSPDRGRGTFF. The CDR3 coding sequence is TGTGCCAGTAGCCCTGACAGGGGGCGCGGTACTTTCTTT.